This T cell receptor beta chain was captured in a study of blood T cell repertoires in COVID-19 (TCRdb year 2020). For the study in its entirety: For ImmuneRACE Cohort 3, a participant was defined as recovered based on two consecutive negative NP/OP PCR tests, clearance by a healthcare professional, or resolution of symptoms. Collaborator samples came from the United States, Italy and Spain and covered acute and convalescent phases of COVID-19. The material from the prospective study consisted of cDNA or gDNA derived from T cells, B-cell-depleted T cells, or PBMCs. Subjects who had been exposed to COVID-19, were actively infected with it, or had recovered from it provided the deeply sampled blood TCRbeta repertoires that made up the dataset. The repertoires were made available in a free public database intended to serve as a resource for research on the immune response to SARS-CoV-2. Samples were obtained from the ongoing ImmuneRACE study (first 160 participants) and from roughly 1,300 subjects provided by 6 global collaborators. Nearly every sample came with metadata listing a de-identified subject ID, COVID-19 status, age in years and sex. HLA class I and class II types, where available, came from metadata supplied by the sample provider rather than from assay-based typing. What the authors observed across the whole study: Clinical and demographic metadata were provided uncurated, with the amount varying by source and participant.

In its sample, this clone was seen once. Its antigen remains unidentified. Per-nucleotide qualities are absent, and no much larger clonotype sits a single base away. For this chain, trimming is 2 bases at the V end and 4 bases at the J end, and the number of junction bases without a gene match is 9. From the germline V gene, CDR1 is KGHSH and CDR2 is LQKENI. Inclusive of the bounding cysteine and phenylalanine, the CDR3 is 17 residues long. The CDR3 DNA has 51 bases and is translated from base 1. Enrolling through a virtual design, the prospective study's participants ranged in age from roughly 18 to 95 years and lived across 24 United States geographic areas. In the prospective study, cohorts were assigned on the basis of participant-reported clinical history obtained from a screening survey and a study questionnaire. Mobile phlebotomists in the prospective study collected whole blood, serum and a nasopharyngeal or oropharyngeal swab from every participant. Prospective study participants could optionally give additional blood draws and questionnaires over a roughly 2-month period. Prospective study blood samples were shipped either frozen or at room temperature before DNA extraction.

The immunoSEQ Assay, a bias-controlled multiplex PCR, was used to amplify TCRbeta CDR3 regions from genomic DNA. The paper's data handling went like this. Within the assay, amplification of reference gene primers was used to estimate how many nucleated cells each sample contained. To quantify the absolute abundance of each unique TCRbeta CDR3 rearrangement, sequence reads were collapsed and filtered. Productive Simpson clonality was computed per sample as the square root of Simpson's diversity index over productive rearrangements. TCRdb limited this immuneACCESS table to in-frame rearrangements with V and J called. A share of clones is missing; checked studies link under half to unresolved V genes, and the rest is unexplained. Clone size and the V and J calls come from that table; the DNA yielded D and trimming. This sample holds over 150,000 clones; about 80% were observed only once. The ten largest clones represent roughly 20% of the sample.

The sequence came from a woman in her 70s in a cohort exposed to, infected with or recovered from COVID-19 (not recorded which). The sample comprised PBMCs or T cells enriched from blood (not recorded which). Recombination linked TRBV18 to TRBJ2-3, with 10 junctional bases fitting TRBD2. The base sequence is TGTGCCAGCTCACCAACGGCTAGCGGGAGAATGGCAGATACGCAGTATTTT. It codes for CASSPTASGRMADTQYF.